The 24 T cell receptor beta chains presented below share a single source sample, sequenced in a study of blood T cell repertoires in COVID-19. Profiled with immunoSEQ multiplex PCR; TCRdb holds only in-frame clones, not every one. The data contain tens of thousands of clones, about nine tenths of them seen just once; the ten biggest clones take up around 2%. Sequencing was performed on peripheral blood. The receptors come from a man between 45 and 60 years old with active or convalescent COVID-19.

The chain recombines TRBV18 with TRBJ1-2, with D possibly TRBD1 on 6 matching bases. Germline V gene sequence: CDR1 KGHSH, CDR2 LQKENI. V was pared by 4 bases and J by 3 bases, with 12 bases between. CDR3 size: 14 residues. The CDR3 spells CASSQQGGDYGYTF. The CDR3 DNA is TGTGCCAGCTCACAACAGGGAGGGGACTATGGCTACACCTTC.

The V and J genes are TRBV9 and TRBJ1-2; 8 nucleotides align to TRBD1. V lost 4 bases and J lost 5; bases outside the gene matches: 4. The CDR3 is made up of 13 amino acids. Germline V gene data show CDR1 as SGDLS and CDR2 as YYNGEE. The DNA of the CDR3 is TGTGCCAGCAGCCCACAGGGGGGGTATGGCTACACCTTC. Amino acids: CASSPQGGYGYTF.

The chain has TRBV5-8 and TRBJ2-3; TRBD1 aligns across 7 bases. CDR3 length: 15 amino acids. Germline values: CDR1 SGHTS, CDR2 YDEGEE. With V trimmed by 0 bases and J by 7 bases, 8 bases remained unmatched. CDR3 nucleotide sequence: TGTGCCAGCAGCTTGGAAGGGGGCAGGGTAAATACGCAGTATTTT. Residues: CASSLEGGRVNTQYF. Full variable domain (missing parts from reference TRBV5-8 and TRBJ2-3): EAGVTQSPTHLIKTRGQQATLRCSPISGHTSVYWYQQALGLGLQFLLWYDEGEERNRGNFPPRFSGRQFPNYSSELNVNALELEDSALYLCASSLEGGRVNTQYFGPGTRLTVL.

The gene calls are TRBV7-9 and TRBJ2-7; 7 positions match TRBD2. This CDR3 is 13 amino acids long. Germline V CDR1 and CDR2: SEHNR, FQNEAQ (reference sequence). V lost 11 bases to trimming and J lost 2 bases; unmatched junction nucleotides: 9. CDR3 region: CASGTTTTYEQYF. The CDR3 DNA reads TGTGCCTCCGGGACTACGACGACCTACGAGCAGTACTTC.

The chain is built from TRBV12-5 and TRBJ2-7; 14 nucleotides line up with TRBD2. Germline CDR1 reads LGHNT; CDR2 reads FRNRAP. The CDR3 spans 18 residues. V lost 0 bases, J lost 3 bases, and 7 bases stayed unmatched. The CDR3 region has the DNA TGTGCTAGTGGTTTGGTACGGGGACTAGCGGGAGCTGACTACGAGCAGTACTTC. Amino acids: CASGLVRGLAGADYEQYF.

The CDR3 DNA follows: TGCGCCAGCAGCCGAGACAGGCACTACTCCTACGAGCAGTACTTC. Translation: CASSRDRHYSYEQYF. The V and J genes are TRBV5-1 and TRBJ2-7; D is perhaps TRBD1 (6 bases). The germline CDR1 and CDR2 sequences are SGHRS and YFSETQ. V dropped 4 bases and J dropped 0 bases, with 14 bases sitting between them. This CDR3 is 15 amino acids long. The entire variable domain, with the rest obtained from reference TRBV5-1 and TRBJ2-7, is as follows: KAGVTQTPRYLIKTRGQQVTLSCSPISGHRSVSWYQQTPGQGLQFLFEYFSETQRNKGNFPGRFSGRQFSNSRSEMNVSTLELGDSALYLCASSRDRHYSYEQYFGPGTRLTVT.

The chain couples TRBV7-8 to TRBJ1-4; 11 nucleotides align to TRBD1. CDR3 size: 15 residues. The V and J ends lost 1 base and 7 bases, in that order; junction bases with no gene match: 2. The germline gives CDR1 SGHVS, CDR2 FQNEAQ. CDR3 in amino acids: CASSLVGTGGEKLFF. CDR3 coding DNA: TGTGCCAGCAGCTTAGTCGGGACAGGGGGTGAAAAACTGTTTTTT.

The CDR3 spells CASSRSGRGTGELFF. CDR3 bases: TGTGCCAGCAGCAGAAGCGGGAGAGGTACCGGGGAGCTGTTTTTT. The chain employs TRBV7-9 and TRBJ2-2, with 8 bases matching TRBD2. V shed 5 bases, J shed 5 bases, and the junction held 7 bases outside the gene matches. The CDR3 spans 15 residues. Germline V gene sequence: CDR1 SEHNR, CDR2 FQNEAQ (reference sequence).

This clone was picked up one time. The V and J genes are TRBV4-1 and TRBJ2-1; 7 nucleotides align to TRBD1. The V and J ends lost 2 bases and 5 bases, in that order; junction bases with no gene match: 6. The CDR3 consists of 15 residues. Germline CDR1 is MGHRA and CDR2 is YSYEKL. The CDR3 nucleotides read TGCGCCAGCAGCCAAACCCCCGACAGGGACAATGAGCAGTTCTTC. Amino acids: CASSQTPDRDNEQFF.

The V gene is TRBV7-8, the J gene TRBJ1-1; D possibly corresponds to TRBD1 (5 bases). This CDR3 has 13 amino acids. V lost 4 bases to trimming and J lost 4 bases, with 10 bases between them. From germline, CDR1 is SGHVS and CDR2 FQNEAQ. The CDR3 nucleotides read TGTGCCAGCAGCTCTCGGGGGAGCACTGAAGCTTTCTTT. This translates into CASSSRGSTEAFF.

This clone appeared a few times. The chain combines TRBV2 with TRBJ2-1, with a tentative D call TRBD1 (7 bases). The CDR3 runs 15 residues. CDR1 SNHLY and CDR2 FYNNEI come from the germline V gene. V was pared by 2 bases and J by 7 bases, with 15 bases between. The DNA of the CDR3 is TGTGCCAGCAGTGAACAGGGGGGCGTAGGTAATGAGCAGTTCTTC. Protein product: CASSEQGGVGNEQFF.

The CDR3 here is CASSEWDRSSGYTF. CDR3 bases: TGTGCCAGCAGTGAATGGGACAGGAGTAGTGGCTACACCTTC. The rearrangement joins TRBV2 to TRBJ1-2; 8 bases map to TRBD1. Germline lookup yields CDR1 SNHLY and CDR2 FYNNEI. This CDR3 is built from 14 residues. With V trimmed by 2 bases and J by 7 bases, 6 bases remained unmatched. Drawing the rest from reference TRBV2 and TRBJ1-2, the complete variable domain is EPEVTQTPSHQVTQMGQEVILRCVPISNHLYFYWYRQILGQKVEFLVSFYNNEISEKSEIFDDQFSVERPDGSNFTLKIRSTKLEDSAMYFCASSEWDRSSGYTFGSGTRLTVV.

The chain has TRBV4-3 and TRBJ2-5, with D perhaps TRBD2 (6 bases). CDR1 is LGHNA and CDR2 is YSLEER in the germline V gene. CDR3 length: 15 residues. Trimming removed 0 bases from V and 5 bases from J, with 13 bases in between. CDR3 sequence (DNA): TGCGCCAGCAGCCAAGATCGCGGGGCGGGGGAGACCCAGTACTTC. Its protein product is CASSQDRGAGETQYF.

V and J are TRBV5-6 and TRBJ2-7, with D perhaps TRBD2 (5 bases). V lost 2 bases and J lost 4, with 13 bases in between. The CDR3 runs to 14 residues. From germline, CDR1 is SGHDT and CDR2 YYEEEE. CDR3 protein: CASSFGGTHYEQYF. In nucleotides, the CDR3 is TGTGCCAGCAGCTTCGGAGGAACCCATTACGAGCAGTACTTC.

Details on this clone: The junction does not match germline at one end; this may be a read error. This chain joins TRBV3-1 (or the pseudogene TRBV3-2) and TRBJ2-6; possibly TRBD1 for D (5 bases). The V gene's germline CDR1 is LGHDT and CDR2 YNNKEL (reference sequence). The CDR3 has 15 residues. CDR3: CASSEDSSGANVLTF. Here the CDR3 DNA reads TGTGCCAGCAGCGAAGACAGCTCTGGGGCCAACGTCCTGACTTTC.

The chain combines TRBV29-1 with TRBJ2-2; 9 bases agree with TRBD2. J lost 0 bases, V lost 5 bases, and 4 bases had no gene match. CDR3 length equals 15 residues. CDR1 and CDR2 from the germline V gene are SQVTM and ANQGSEA. The CDR3 DNA is TGCAGCGTTCTGGCGGGAGGGCCGAACACCGGGGAGCTGTTTTTT. It yields the protein CSVLAGGPNTGELFF.

This clone turned up a few times. The chain recombines TRBV15 with TRBJ2-1; TRBD2 is a possible D gene (5 bases). Germline assignment: CDR1 LNHNV and CDR2 YYDKDF (reference sequence). This CDR3 comprises 16 residues. Trimming removed 0 bases at V and 0 bases at J, with 9 bases between. The CDR3 DNA sequence: TGTGCCACCAGCAGAGATGCTACTAGCTCCTACAATGAGCAGTTCTTC. This gives the protein CATSRDATSSYNEQFF.

This chain joins TRBV19 and TRBJ2-1; 9 bases are a match to TRBD1. Trimming cost V 6 bases and J 6 bases; bases outside gene matches: 9. The CDR3 contains 15 residues. Per the germline V gene, CDR1 is LNHDA and CDR2 is SQIVND (reference sequence). DNA of the CDR3: TGTGCCAGTAGCTCCGGGACAGGGCCCCTCAATGAGCAGTTCTTC. This translates into CASSSGTGPLNEQFF. The full variable domain, in which reference TRBV19 and TRBJ2-1 provide the parts outside the CDR3, is DGGITQSPKYLFRKEGQNVTLSCEQNLNHDAMYWYRQDPGQGLRLIYYSQIVNDFQKGDIAEGYSVSREKKESFPLTVTSAQKNPTAFYLCASSSGTGPLNEQFFGPGTRLTVL.

The CDR3 reads CASSPTGYNTEAFF. Written as DNA, the CDR3 is TGTGCCAGCAGCCCCACAGGGTATAACACTGAAGCTTTCTTT. The V gene is TRBV28, the J gene TRBJ1-1, with a tentative D call TRBD1 (6 bases). Trimming took 6 bases from V and 2 from J, leaving 13 bases between them. Per the germline V gene, CDR1 is MDHEN and CDR2 is SYDVKM. The CDR3 is made up of 14 amino acids.

V and J are TRBV11-3 and TRBJ2-3, with 7 positions matching TRBD2. Germline CDR1 is SGHNT and CDR2 is YENEEA. V trimming: 1 base; J trimming: 2 bases; junction bases outside the gene matches: 3. The CDR3 runs 15 residues. For the CDR3, the DNA is TGTGCCAGCAGCTTAGGCCTAGCGGACACAGATACGCAGTATTTT. This sequence encodes CASSLGLADTDTQYF.

The chain uses TRBV7-9 and TRBJ1-1; 8 positions agree with TRBD1. The CDR3 covers 12 residues. CDR1 and CDR2 from the germline V gene are SEHNR and FQNEAQ (reference sequence). V gave up 4 bases and J gave up 11 bases; unmatched junction bases: 6. CDR3 sequence (DNA): TGTGCCAGCAGCTATGGGACAGGTGACGCTTTCTTT. Its translation: CASSYGTGDAFF.

This sequence joins TRBV10-3 and TRBJ2-1, with 9 bases lining up with TRBD2. V lost 6 bases, J lost 7 bases, and 10 bases stayed unmatched. The CDR3 is made up of 15 amino acids. Germline CDR1 and CDR2: ENHRY and SYGVKD. The CDR3: CAIRNVAGDRNEQFF. As DNA, the CDR3 is TGTGCCATCAGGAATGTAGCGGGAGATCGGAATGAGCAGTTCTTC.

V gene TRBV7-8 combines with J gene TRBJ1-5; tentative D call: TRBD1 (6 bases). CDR3 length equals 16 residues. Trimming took 1 base from V and 3 from J, leaving 13 bases between them. Germline CDR1 SGHVS, CDR2 FQNEAQ. This CDR3 is CASSLEGGENNQPQHF. Here the CDR3 DNA reads TGTGCCAGCAGCTTAGAAGGGGGGGAAAACAATCAGCCCCAGCATTTT.

V and J are TRBV9 and TRBJ2-3; possible D gene TRBD2, 5 bases. V lost 6 bases to trimming and J lost 2 bases, with 13 bases between them. The CDR3 is made up of 14 amino acids. Germline V gene data show CDR1 as SGDLS and CDR2 as YYNGEE. CDR3 bases: TGTGCCAGCAATGAGGGCCAGAACACAGATACGCAGTATTTT. Amino acid sequence: CASNEGQNTDTQYF.